This TCR beta chain was recovered during a study of T-cell memory formation after mild COVID-19. Background on the study: In these data, TCR clusters were largely donor specific. The study's findings and limits: Proof of SARS-CoV-2 specificity was absent for the second-wave clones that crested on day 37. The study found contracting CD4+ clones mainly in CM and EM and contracting CD8+ clones in EMRA.

This clonotype came up a few times. Its cognate antigen is unknown. Looked up from germline, CDR1 is SGHAT and CDR2 is FQNNGV. Germline trimming cut 3 bases from V and 7 bases from J; bases unmatched to any gene: 4. CDR3 length equals 14 residues. After 5'RACE with constant-segment primers, TCR alpha and TCR beta cDNA libraries carrying sample barcodes and UMIs were obtained. TCRdb redid the calling of the 5' RACE reads with MiXCR, one entry per CDR3 protein. The sample contains some 210,000 distinct CDR3 sequences, over 9.5% of which appear only once. The sequencing sample was made of PBMCs or a T cell subset sorted from them (not recorded which). This TCR was sampled from a man younger than 35 who had mild COVID-19 (a few samples of this study predate the infection). Cell type and time point are not known. J is TRBJ1-5 and V is TRBV11-2; 9 positions agree with TRBD1. The CDR3 region is CASSLDRGGQPQHF. CDR3 nucleotides: TGTGCCAGCAGCTTGGACAGGGGAGGACAGCCCCAGCATTTT.